The clone carrying this T cell receptor (beta chain) was counted a few times. The antigen is undetermined. Germline lookup yields CDR1 SNHLY and CDR2 FYNNEI. Trimming cost V 5 bases and J 0 bases, with 10 bases left between them. This CDR3 contains 15 residues. The PCR made use of 60 Vbeta and 13 Jbeta primers. Clones were read by immunoSEQ multiplex PCR, and TCRdb kept only the in-frame ones, dropping some. The sample has about 160,000 clones, 60% to 80% seen once. The record originates from a study of cytomegalovirus exposure and HLA in healthy donors. General study results and limits: In vitro testing confirmed a few CMV-associated chains as specific for CMV antigens. Altogether, 150 to 200 TCR beta chains were recorded as cytomegalovirus-associated. While the bulk of TCR sequences proved rare, some public TCRs turned up in many donors.

The chain links TRBV2 to TRBJ1-4; D unresolved. The origin of this receptor is a man aged 50-60 years in good health and CMV-seropositive. The sequenced sample was PBMCs. CDR3 protein: CASSRGTSTNEKLFF. CDR3 sequence (DNA): TGTGCCAGCAGTAGAGGCACCTCAACTAATGAAAAACTGTTTTTT.